The clone carrying this T cell receptor (beta chain) turned up a few times. These data belong to a study of T-cell reconstitution after alpha-beta-depleted transplantation in children. This CDR3 contains 15 residues. Germline lookup yields CDR1 SGDLS and CDR2 YYNGEE. The V end was cut by 0 bases, the J end by 5 bases, with 15 bases between. Researchers prepared the TCRbeta library using unique molecular identifiers, the study reports. TCRdb analysed the PCR reads with MiXCR anew, one entry per CDR3 protein. Counted here are 300,000 to 350,000 distinct CDR3 sequences, 15% to 20% occurring once; the ten biggest clones make up roughly 40%.

This clonotype originated in a male patient under 10 years old who had a stem cell transplant for acute lymphoblastic leukemia, so the T cells may come from the graft donor. The sample was PBMCs, mostly from graft donor cells, taken 360 days after TCRalphabeta/CD19-depleted stem cell transplant. The V call is TRBV9, the J call TRBJ2-7, with D tentatively TRBD1 (6 bases). The chain's CDR3 is CASSVDGTSQHEQYF. The CDR3 nucleotides read TGTGCCAGCAGCGTAGATGGGACATCTCAACACGAGCAGTACTTC.